This passage covers 17 T cell receptor beta chains from one sample sequenced in a study of blood T cell repertoires in COVID-19. Assay: immunoSEQ multiplex PCR; the TCRdb copy retains only in-frame clones and omits some. In the table there are around 150,000 clones, around four fifths of which are singletons. Sequenced: peripheral blood. The receptors originated from a woman of 80 years or more with acute or convalescent COVID-19.

The chain combines TRBV7-9 with TRBJ1-2; TRBD1 might be the D (6 bases). The V gene's germline CDR1 is SEHNR and CDR2 FQNEAQ (reference sequence). CDR3 length: 16 amino acids. V lost 2 bases to trimming and J lost 5 bases, with 18 bases between them. CDR3 DNA sequence: TGTGCCAGCAGCTTATCTCGGGCAGGGGCAGGGTATGGCTACACCTTC. It is translated as CASSLSRAGAGYGYTF. The full variable domain, in which reference TRBV7-9 and TRBJ1-2 provide the parts outside the CDR3, is DTGVSQNPRHKITKRGQNVTFRCDPISEHNRLYWYRQTLGQGPEFLTYFQNEAQLEKSRLLSDRFSAERPKGSFSTLEIQRTEQGDSAMYLCASSLSRAGAGYGYTFGSGTRLTVV.

The V and J genes are TRBV6-5 and TRBJ2-1; TRBD1 might be the D (5 bases). Germline V CDR1 and CDR2: MNHEY, SVGAGI. The V end was cut by 8 bases, the J end by 5 bases, with 16 bases between. The CDR3 has 14 amino acids. This chain's CDR3 is CASGAYRLNNEQFF. CDR3 DNA sequence: TGTGCCAGCGGAGCGTACAGGTTAAACAATGAGCAGTTCTTC.

This clone was detected once. The gene calls are TRBV5-4 and TRBJ1-1; D is ambiguous. Germline loops: CDR1 SGHNT, CDR2 YYREEE (reference sequence). The V end was cut by 2 bases, the J end by 4 bases, with 12 bases between. The CDR3 runs to 14 residues. DNA of the CDR3: TGTGCCAGCAGCTTACAGAGGGCGGGCACTGAAGCTTTCTTT. Protein product: CASSLQRAGTEAFF.

This chain joins TRBV19 and TRBJ1-2, with TRBD1 identical over 7 bases. The CDR3 sequence is 13 residues long. J gave up 6 bases and V 10 bases, and 11 bases lay outside the gene matches. The germline gives CDR1 LNHDA, CDR2 SQIVND (reference sequence). Here the CDR3 DNA reads TGTGCCACTCCGGGAAGAGACAGGGATGGCTACACCTTC. Translating gives CATPGRDRDGYTF.

CDR3 sequence (DNA): TGCAGCGCCGAGGACAATAACTCTGGAAACACCATATATTTT. Translating it yields CSAEDNNSGNTIYF. The genes are TRBV29-1 and TRBJ1-3; D may be TRBD1 (5 bases). The CDR3 loop spans 14 amino acids. CDR1 and CDR2 from the germline V gene are SQVTM and ANQGSEA. Trimming left V 7 bases short and J 0 bases short, with 13 bases between.

V gene TRBV5-1 combines with J gene TRBJ2-1, with 15 bases identical to TRBD2. CDR1 is SGHRS and CDR2 is YFSETQ in the germline V gene. The CDR3 has 16 amino acids. Trimming cost V 2 bases and J 8 bases; bases outside gene matches: 5. CDR3 sequence (DNA): TGCGCCAGCAGCTTAGGACTAGCGGGAGGGCCGCATGAGCAGTTCTTC. Translation: CASSLGLAGGPHEQFF.

The CDR3 protein is CASSQTWGRNNQPQHF. CDR3 DNA sequence: TGTGCCAGCAGCCAAACCTGGGGGCGGAACAATCAGCCCCAGCATTTT. The chain couples TRBV5-8 to TRBJ1-5, with a possible D match to TRBD1 (6 bases). Germline CDR1 SGHTS, CDR2 YDEGEE. The CDR3 consists of 16 residues. The V and J ends lost 4 bases and 3 bases respectively, with 17 bases between them.

This chain connects TRBV27 to TRBJ2-5; unclear D gene. There are 12 residues in the CDR3. CDR1 and CDR2 from the germline V gene are MNHEY and SMNVEV (reference sequence). The V end lost 8 bases, the J end lost 14 bases, and 21 bases lay between the germline ends. CDR3 coding DNA: TGTGCCAGCTATGATCTTCTATGGTCTCCTTACTTC. It translates to CASYDLLWSPYF.

V usage is TRBV19 and J usage is TRBJ2-1; tentative D call: TRBD1 (6 bases). The CDR3 has 18 residues. Germline V gives CDR1 LNHDA, CDR2 SQIVND (reference sequence). V lost 10 bases, J lost 1 base, and 26 bases lay in between. This CDR3 is CATRGVDRRQSSYNEQFF. DNA of the CDR3: TGTGCCACTAGGGGAGTTGACAGGCGACAATCTTCCTACAATGAGCAGTTCTTC.

This chain uses TRBV11-1 with TRBJ2-2; the D gene is possibly TRBD2 (6 bases). The CDR3 is 16 residues long. The germline CDR1 and CDR2 sequences are SGHAT and FQDESV (reference sequence). Trimming took 4 bases from V and 5 from J, leaving 17 bases between them. CDR3 nucleotide sequence: TGTGCCAGCAGCTCGCGGACTCCCGCGGGGACCGGGGAGCTGTTTTTT. Encoded protein: CASSSRTPAGTGELFF.

The chain has TRBV4-2 and TRBJ2-7; D is possibly TRBD1 (5 bases). The CDR3 extends over 16 amino acids. V was trimmed by 0 bases and J by 4 bases, leaving 16 bases between them. Germline CDR1 and CDR2: LGHNA and YNFKEQ. The CDR3 reads CASSQDTRAPGYEQYF. CDR3 nucleotide sequence: TGTGCCAGCAGCCAAGATACCAGGGCCCCTGGATACGAGCAGTACTTC.

The V call is TRBV20-1, the J call TRBJ2-7; 8 bases align to TRBD1. Germline CDR1 is DFQATT and CDR2 is SNEGSKA (reference sequence). This CDR3 contains 11 residues. V lost 8 bases to trimming and J lost 1 base; unmatched junction nucleotides: 1. This chain's CDR3 is CSWDRSYEQYF. DNA of the CDR3: TGCAGTTGGGACAGGTCCTACGAGCAGTACTTC.

The chain couples TRBV5-1 to TRBJ1-1; TRBD1 might be the D (6 bases). Between the trimmed V and J ends, which lost 4 bases and 6 bases, there was a span of 16 bases. This CDR3 region has 14 residues. Per the germline V gene, CDR1 is SGHRS and CDR2 is YFSETQ. CDR3 coding DNA: TGCGCCAGCAGCGACGGACAGTGGGTAGCTGAAGCTTTCTTT. It specifies CASSDGQWVAEAFF.

There are many counts of this clone. The chain links TRBV27 to TRBJ2-7; D gene unclear. Germline V gene data show CDR1 as MNHEY and CDR2 as SMNVEV (reference sequence). V was shortened by 4 bases and J by 0 bases, with 13 bases between the two germline ends. This CDR3 region has 15 residues. The CDR3 region is CASSSRHKSSYEQYF. In nucleotides, the CDR3 is TGTGCCAGCAGTTCAAGACATAAGAGCTCCTACGAGCAGTACTTC.

On this clone: Germline and junction disagree at one end, which may indicate a read error. The chain uses TRBV3-1 (or the pseudogene TRBV3-2) and TRBJ1-5, with D unclear. The V gene's germline CDR1 is LGHDT and CDR2 YNNKEL (reference sequence). This CDR3 is 13 amino acids long. The CDR3 reads CASSQGRSQPQHF. The DNA of the CDR3 is TGTGCCAGCAGTCAAGGAAGGAGTCAGCCCCAGCATTTT.

The rearrangement joins TRBV20-1 to TRBJ1-2, with D unresolved. Germline V gene lookup returns CDR1 DFQATT and CDR2 SNEGSKA (reference sequence). The CDR3 extends over 14 amino acids. V lost 3 bases and J 4 bases, leaving 15 bases between the germline ends. CDR3 residues: CSASPAGVIYGYTF. CDR3 sequence (DNA): TGCAGTGCTAGTCCGGCAGGCGTTATCTATGGCTACACCTTC.

The V call is TRBV30, the J call TRBJ1-1; the D is unclear. V lost 3 bases, J lost 10 bases, and 12 bases lay in between. This CDR3 spans 11 amino acids. CDR1 is GTSNPN and CDR2 is SVGIG in the germline V gene (reference sequence). The CDR3 spells CAWSTRRGAFF. The CDR3, as DNA: TGTGCCTGGAGCACTCGGCGAGGAGCTTTCTTT.